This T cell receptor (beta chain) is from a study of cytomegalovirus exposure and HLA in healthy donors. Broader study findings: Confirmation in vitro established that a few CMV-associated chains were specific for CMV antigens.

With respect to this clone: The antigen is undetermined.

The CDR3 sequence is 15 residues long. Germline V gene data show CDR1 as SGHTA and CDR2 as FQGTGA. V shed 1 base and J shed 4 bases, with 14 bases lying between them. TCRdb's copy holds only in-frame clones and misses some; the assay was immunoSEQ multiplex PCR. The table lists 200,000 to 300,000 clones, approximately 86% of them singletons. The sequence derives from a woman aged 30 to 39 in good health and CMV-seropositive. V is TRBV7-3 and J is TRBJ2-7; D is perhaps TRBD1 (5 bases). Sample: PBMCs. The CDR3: CASSLKRQLLYEQYF. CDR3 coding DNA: TGTGCCAGCAGCTTAAAGAGACAGCTCCTGTACGAGCAGTACTTC.